This entry is about one T cell receptor beta chain. This sample stems from a study of blood T cell repertoires in COVID-19. Study in general: Material from acute and convalescent COVID-19 was sourced from the United States, Italy and Spain. From T cells, B-cell-depleted T cells, or PBMCs came the material, which was cDNA or gDNA.

Under the authors' procedure: Estimated nucleated cell counts came from reference gene primer amplification. Sequencing used immunoSEQ multiplex PCR; TCRdb keeps in-frame clones, though not all of them. V, J and clone size are taken as reported in that table, and D and trimming were inferred from the DNA itself. The repertoire holds some 150,000 clones, with approximately 90% as singletons. Trimming pared 3 bases from V and 5 bases from J, leaving 11 bases between. The CDR3 totals 13 residues. Germline V CDR1 and CDR2: SGHTA, FQGNSA. The specimen sequenced was peripheral blood. The receptor was derived from a woman in her thirties or forties with acute or convalescent COVID-19. The V call is TRBV7-2, the J call TRBJ2-7; the D is unclear. The CDR3 sequence: CASSLNTAHEQYF. The CDR3, as DNA: TGTGCCAGCAGCTTGAACACCGCCCACGAGCAGTACTTC.